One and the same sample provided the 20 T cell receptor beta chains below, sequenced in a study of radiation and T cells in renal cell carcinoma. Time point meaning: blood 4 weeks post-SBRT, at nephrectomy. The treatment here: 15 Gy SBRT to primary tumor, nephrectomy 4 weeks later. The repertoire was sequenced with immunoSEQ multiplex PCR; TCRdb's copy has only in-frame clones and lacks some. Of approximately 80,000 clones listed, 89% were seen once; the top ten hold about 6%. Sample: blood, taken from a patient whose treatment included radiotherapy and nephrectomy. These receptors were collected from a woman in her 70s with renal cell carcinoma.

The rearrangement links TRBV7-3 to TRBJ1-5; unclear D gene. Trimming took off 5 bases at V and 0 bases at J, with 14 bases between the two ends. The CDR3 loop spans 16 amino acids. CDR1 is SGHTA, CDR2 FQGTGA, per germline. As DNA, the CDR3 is TGTGCCAGCAGCCCTAGGACGAGTTATAGCAATCAGCCCCAGCATTTT. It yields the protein CASSPRTSYSNQPQHF.

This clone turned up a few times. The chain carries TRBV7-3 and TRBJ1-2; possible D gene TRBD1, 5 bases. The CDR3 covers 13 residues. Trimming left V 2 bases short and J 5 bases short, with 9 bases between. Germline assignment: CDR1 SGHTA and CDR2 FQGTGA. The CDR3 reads CASSLEGRYGYTF. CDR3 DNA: TGTGCCAGCAGCTTAGAGGGGAGATATGGCTACACCTTC.

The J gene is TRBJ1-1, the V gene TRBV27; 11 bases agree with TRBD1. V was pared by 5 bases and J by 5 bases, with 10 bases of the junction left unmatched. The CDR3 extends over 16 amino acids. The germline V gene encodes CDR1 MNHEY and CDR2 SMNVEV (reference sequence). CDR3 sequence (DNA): TGTGCCAGCAGTATCAGATCCGGGACAGGGGGGACTGAAGCTTTCTTT. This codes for CASSIRSGTGGTEAFF.

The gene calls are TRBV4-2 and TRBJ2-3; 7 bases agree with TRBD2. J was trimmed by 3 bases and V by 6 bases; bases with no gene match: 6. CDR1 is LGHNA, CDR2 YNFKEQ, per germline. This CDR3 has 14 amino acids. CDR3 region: CASRDRGVTDTQYF. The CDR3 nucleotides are TGTGCCAGCAGGGATCGGGGGGTGACAGATACGCAGTATTTT.

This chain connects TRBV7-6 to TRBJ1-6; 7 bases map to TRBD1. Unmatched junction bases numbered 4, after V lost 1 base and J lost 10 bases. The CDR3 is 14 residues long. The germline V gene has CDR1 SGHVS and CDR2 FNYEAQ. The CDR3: CASSLEDRASPLHF. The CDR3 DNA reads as TGTGCCAGCAGCTTAGAAGACAGGGCCTCACCCCTCCACTTT.

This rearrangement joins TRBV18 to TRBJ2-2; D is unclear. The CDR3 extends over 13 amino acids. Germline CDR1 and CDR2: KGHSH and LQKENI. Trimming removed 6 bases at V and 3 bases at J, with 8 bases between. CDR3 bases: TGTGCCAGCTCGCAGAGTTACACCGGGGAGCTGTTTTTT. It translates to CASSQSYTGELFF.

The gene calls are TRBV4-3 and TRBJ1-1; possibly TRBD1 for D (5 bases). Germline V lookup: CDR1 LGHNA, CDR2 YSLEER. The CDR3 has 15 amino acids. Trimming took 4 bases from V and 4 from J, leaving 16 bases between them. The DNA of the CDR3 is TGCGCCAGCAGCCGTCAGGTCGGGGGGGGCACTGAAGCTTTCTTT. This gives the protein CASSRQVGGGTEAFF.

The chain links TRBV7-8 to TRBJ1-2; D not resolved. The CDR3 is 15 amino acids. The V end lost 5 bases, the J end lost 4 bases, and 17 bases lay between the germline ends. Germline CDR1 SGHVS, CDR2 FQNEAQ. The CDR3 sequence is CASSPLLVSGYGYTF. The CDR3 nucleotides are TGTGCCAGCAGCCCTCTCCTGGTTTCTGGCTATGGCTACACCTTC.

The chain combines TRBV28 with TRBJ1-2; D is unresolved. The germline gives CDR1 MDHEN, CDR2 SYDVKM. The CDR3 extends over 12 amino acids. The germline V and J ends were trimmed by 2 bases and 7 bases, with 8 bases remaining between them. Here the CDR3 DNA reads TGTGCCAGCAGTTTAAAAAGGGCTGGCTACACCTTC. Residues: CASSLKRAGYTF.

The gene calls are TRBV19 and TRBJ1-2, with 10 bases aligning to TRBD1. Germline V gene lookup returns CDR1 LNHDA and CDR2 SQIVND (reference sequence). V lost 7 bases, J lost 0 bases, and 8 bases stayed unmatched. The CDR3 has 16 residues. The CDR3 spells CASNRDRGPSNYGYTF. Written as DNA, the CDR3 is TGTGCCAGTAACCGGGACAGGGGCCCGTCTAACTATGGCTACACCTTC.

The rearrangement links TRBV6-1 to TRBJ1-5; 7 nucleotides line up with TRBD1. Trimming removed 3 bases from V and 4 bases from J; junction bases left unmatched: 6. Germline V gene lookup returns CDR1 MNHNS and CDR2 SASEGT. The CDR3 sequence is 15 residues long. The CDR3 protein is CASSEMTGMNQPQHF. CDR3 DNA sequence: TGTGCCAGCAGTGAGATGACAGGGATGAATCAGCCCCAGCATTTT.

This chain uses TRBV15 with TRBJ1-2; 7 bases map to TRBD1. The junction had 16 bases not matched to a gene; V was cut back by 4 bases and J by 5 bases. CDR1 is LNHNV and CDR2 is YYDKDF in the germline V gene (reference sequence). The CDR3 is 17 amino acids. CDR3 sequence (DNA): TGTGCCACCAGCACTGTAGGGGGCGGACGCTCTCCTTATGGCTACACCTTC. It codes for CATSTVGGGRSPYGYTF.

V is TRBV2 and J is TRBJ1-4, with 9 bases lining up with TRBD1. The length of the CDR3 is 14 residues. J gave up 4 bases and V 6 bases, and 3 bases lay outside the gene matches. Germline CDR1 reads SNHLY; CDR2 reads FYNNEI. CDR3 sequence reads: CASRLTGGNEKLFF. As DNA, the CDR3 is TGTGCCAGCAGGCTGACAGGGGGTAATGAAAAACTGTTTTTT.

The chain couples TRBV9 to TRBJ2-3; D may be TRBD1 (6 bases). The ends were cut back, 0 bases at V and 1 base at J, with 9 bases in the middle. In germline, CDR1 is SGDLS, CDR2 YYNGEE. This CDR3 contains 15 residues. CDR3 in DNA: TGTGCCAGCAGCGTAGGGGGGCTCGGCACAGATACGCAGTATTTT. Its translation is CASSVGGLGTDTQYF.

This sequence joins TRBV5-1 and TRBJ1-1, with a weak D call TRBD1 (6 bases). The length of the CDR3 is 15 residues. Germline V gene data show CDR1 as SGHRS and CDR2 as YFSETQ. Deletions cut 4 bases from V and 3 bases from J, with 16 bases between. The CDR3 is CASSRTVQLDTEAFF. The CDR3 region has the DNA TGCGCCAGCAGCCGGACAGTCCAATTGGACACTGAAGCTTTCTTT.

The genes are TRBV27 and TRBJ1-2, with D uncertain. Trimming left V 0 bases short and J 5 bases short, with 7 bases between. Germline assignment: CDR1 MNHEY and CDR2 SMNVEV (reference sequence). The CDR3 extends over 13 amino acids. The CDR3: CASSLSWRYGYTF. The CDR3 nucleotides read TGTGCCAGCAGTTTATCGTGGAGATATGGCTACACCTTC.

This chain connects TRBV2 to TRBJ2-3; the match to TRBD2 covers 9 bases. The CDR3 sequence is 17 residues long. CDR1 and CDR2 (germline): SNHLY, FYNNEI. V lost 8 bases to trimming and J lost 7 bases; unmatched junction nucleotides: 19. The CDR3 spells CASWELKGSGGRYTQYF. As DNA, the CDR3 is TGTGCCAGCTGGGAGTTAAAGGGGAGCGGGGGGCGATATACGCAGTATTTT.

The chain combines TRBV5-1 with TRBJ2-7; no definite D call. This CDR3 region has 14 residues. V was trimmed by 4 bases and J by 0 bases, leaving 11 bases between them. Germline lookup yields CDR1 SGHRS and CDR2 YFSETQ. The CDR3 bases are TGCGCCAGCAGCCCCCTCTCAGACTCCTACGAGCAGTACTTC. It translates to CASSPLSDSYEQYF.

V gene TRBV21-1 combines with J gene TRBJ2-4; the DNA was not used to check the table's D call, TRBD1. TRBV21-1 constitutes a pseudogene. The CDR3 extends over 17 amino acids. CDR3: CASSRTGGGLAKNIQYF. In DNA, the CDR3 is TGTGCCAGCAGCAGGACAGGGGGAGGTTTAGCCAAAAACATTCAGTACTTC.

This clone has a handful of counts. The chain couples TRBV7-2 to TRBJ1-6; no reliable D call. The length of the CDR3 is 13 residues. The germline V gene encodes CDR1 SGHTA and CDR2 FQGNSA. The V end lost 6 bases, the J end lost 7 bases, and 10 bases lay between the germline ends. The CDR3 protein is CASRARENSPLHF. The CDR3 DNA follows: TGTGCCAGCAGAGCCCGGGAAAATTCACCCCTCCACTTT.